The T cell receptor beta chain under discussion was sequenced for a study of breast tumors, draining lymph nodes, adjacent tissues. TCRdb re-analysed the multiplex PCR reads in MiXCR, keeping a single row per CDR3 protein. The sample carries 25,000 to 40,000 distinct CDR3 sequences, 63% recorded once. The CDR3 sequence is 13 residues long. Trimming left V 4 bases short and J 4 bases short, with 14 bases between. Germline-derived CDR1 and CDR2 are DFQATT and SNEGSKA (reference sequence). Study outcomes and limitations: Luminal-like breast cancer showed significantly greater tumor-nontumor repertoire similarity than basal-like breast cancer did. Data fit most tumor T cells coming from lymph node, expanding in tumor.

As to this clonotype: The antigen is undetermined.

Sequences were obtained from breast tumor tissue. The sequence came from a female donor with breast cancer. Some clones in this sample may be carry-over from other donors' samples. V and J are TRBV20-1 and TRBJ2-7; tentatively, D is TRBD1 (6 bases). CDR3 amino acids: CSATLTGSYEQYF. CDR3 in DNA: TGCAGTGCTACCTTGACAGGTTCTTACGAGCAGTACTTC.